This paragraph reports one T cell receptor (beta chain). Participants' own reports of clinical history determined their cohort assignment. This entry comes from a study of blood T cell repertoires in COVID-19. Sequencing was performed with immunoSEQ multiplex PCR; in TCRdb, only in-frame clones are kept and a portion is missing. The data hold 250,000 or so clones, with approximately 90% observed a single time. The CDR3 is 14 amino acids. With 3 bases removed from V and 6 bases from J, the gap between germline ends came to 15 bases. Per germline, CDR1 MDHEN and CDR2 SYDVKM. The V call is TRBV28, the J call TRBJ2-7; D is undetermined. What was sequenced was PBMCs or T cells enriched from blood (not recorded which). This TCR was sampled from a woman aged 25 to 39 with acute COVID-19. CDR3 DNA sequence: TGTGCCAGCAGTTTCGCTTCGAGTTCCACCGAGCAGTACTTC. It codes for CASSFASSSTEQYF.